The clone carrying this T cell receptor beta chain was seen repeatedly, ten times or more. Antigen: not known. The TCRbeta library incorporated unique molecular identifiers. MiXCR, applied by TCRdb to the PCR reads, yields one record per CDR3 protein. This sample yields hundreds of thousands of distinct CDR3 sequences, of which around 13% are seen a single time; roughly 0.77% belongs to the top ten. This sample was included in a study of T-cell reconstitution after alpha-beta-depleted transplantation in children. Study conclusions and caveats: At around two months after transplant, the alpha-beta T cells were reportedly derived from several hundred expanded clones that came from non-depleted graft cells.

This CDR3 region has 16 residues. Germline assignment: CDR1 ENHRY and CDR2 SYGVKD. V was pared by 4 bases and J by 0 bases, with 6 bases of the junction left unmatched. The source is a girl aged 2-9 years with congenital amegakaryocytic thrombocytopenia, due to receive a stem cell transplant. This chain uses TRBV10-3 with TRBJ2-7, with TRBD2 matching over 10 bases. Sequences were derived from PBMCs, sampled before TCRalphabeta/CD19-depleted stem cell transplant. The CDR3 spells CAISGGLAKSSYEQYF. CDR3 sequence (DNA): TGTGCCATCAGTGGGGGACTAGCGAAAAGCTCCTACGAGCAGTACTTC.